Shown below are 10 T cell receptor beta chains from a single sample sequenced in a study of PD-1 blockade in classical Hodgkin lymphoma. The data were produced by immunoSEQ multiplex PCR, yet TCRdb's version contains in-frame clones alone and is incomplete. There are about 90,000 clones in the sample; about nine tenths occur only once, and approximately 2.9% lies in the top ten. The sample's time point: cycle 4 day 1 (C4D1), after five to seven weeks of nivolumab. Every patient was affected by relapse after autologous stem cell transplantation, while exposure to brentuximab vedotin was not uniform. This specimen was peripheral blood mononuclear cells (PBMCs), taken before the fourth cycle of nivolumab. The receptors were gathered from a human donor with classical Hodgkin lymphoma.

The DNA of the CDR3 is TGCGCCAGCAGCTTGAGTCAGGGGGAAAATGAGCAGTTCTTC. This gives the protein CASSLSQGENEQFF. This chain links TRBV5-1 with TRBJ2-1, with 7 nucleotides matching TRBD1. The length of the CDR3 is 14 residues. Germline values: CDR1 SGHRS, CDR2 YFSETQ. The V segment lost 1 base and the J segment 7 bases; nucleotides outside the gene matches: 5.

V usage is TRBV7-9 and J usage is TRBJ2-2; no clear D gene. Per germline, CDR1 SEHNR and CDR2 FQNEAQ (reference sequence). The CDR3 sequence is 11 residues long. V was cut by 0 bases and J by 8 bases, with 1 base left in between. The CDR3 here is CASSLAGELFF. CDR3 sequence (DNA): TGTGCCAGCAGCTTAGCGGGGGAGCTGTTTTTT.

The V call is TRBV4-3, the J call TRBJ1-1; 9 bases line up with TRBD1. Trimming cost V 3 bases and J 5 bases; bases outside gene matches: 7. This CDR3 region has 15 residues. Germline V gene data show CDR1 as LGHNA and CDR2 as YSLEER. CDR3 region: CASSHGQGTSTEAFF. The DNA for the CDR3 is TGCGCCAGCAGCCACGGACAGGGGACGTCGACTGAAGCTTTCTTT.

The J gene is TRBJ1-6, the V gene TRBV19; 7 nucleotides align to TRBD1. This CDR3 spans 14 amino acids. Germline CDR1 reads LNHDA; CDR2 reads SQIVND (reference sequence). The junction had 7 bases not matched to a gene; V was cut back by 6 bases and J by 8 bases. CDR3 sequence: CASSRDRDYSPLHF. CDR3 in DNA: TGTGCCAGTAGCCGTGACAGGGACTATTCACCCCTCCACTTT.

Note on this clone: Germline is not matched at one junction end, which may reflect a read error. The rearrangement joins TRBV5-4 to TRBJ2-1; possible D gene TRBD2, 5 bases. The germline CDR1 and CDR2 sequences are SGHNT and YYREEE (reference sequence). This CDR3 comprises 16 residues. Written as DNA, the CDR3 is TGCGCCAGCAGCCAAGGGTGGGAGACTATGTACAATGAGCAGTTCTTC. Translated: CASSQGWETMYNEQFF.

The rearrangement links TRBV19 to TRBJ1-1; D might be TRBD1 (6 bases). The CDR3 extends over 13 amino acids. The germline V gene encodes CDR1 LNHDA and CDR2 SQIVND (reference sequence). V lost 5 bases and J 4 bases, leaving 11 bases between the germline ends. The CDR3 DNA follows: TGTGCCAGTAGTTACAGGGAGGGCACTGAAGCTTTCTTT. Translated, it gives CASSYREGTEAFF.

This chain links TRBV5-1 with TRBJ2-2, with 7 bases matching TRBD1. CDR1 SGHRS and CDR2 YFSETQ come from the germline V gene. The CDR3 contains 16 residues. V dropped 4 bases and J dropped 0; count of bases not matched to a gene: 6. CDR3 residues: CASSPRTGANTGELFF. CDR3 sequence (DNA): TGCGCCAGCAGCCCGAGGACAGGAGCGAACACCGGGGAGCTGTTTTTT.

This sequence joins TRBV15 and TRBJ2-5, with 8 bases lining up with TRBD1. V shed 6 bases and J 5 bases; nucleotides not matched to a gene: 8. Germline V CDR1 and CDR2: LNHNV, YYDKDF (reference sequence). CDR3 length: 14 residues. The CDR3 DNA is TGTGCCACCAGATTACAGGGGGTAGGGGAGACCCAGTACTTC. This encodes CATRLQGVGETQYF. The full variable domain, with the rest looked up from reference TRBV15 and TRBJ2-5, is DAMVIQNPRYQVTQFGKPVTLSCSQTLNHNVMYWYQQKSSQAPKLLFHYYDKDFNNEADTPDNFQSRRPNTSFCFLDIRSPGLGDTAMYLCATRLQGVGETQYFGPGTRLLVL.

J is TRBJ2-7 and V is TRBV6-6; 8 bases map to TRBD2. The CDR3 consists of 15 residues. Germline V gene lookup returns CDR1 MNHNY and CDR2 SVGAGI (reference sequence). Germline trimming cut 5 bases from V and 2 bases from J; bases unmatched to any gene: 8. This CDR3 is CASSQRAGGAYEQYF. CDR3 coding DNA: TGTGCCAGCAGTCAACGGGCGGGGGGCGCCTACGAGCAGTACTTC.

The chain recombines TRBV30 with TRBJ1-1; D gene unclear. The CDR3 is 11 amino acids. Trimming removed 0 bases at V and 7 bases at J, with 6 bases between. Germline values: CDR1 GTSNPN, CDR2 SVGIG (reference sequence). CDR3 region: CAWSVQVEAFF. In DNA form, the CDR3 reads TGTGCCTGGAGTGTACAAGTTGAAGCTTTCTTT.